This entry lists 21 T cell receptor beta chains sequenced from one sample in a study of shared clonotypes between healthy human individuals. Profiling relied on immunoSEQ multiplex PCR, and the TCRdb table lists in-frame clones only, not all of them. The sample holds approximately 470,000 clones, approximately 82% seen once. Sequencing was performed on PBMCs. The receptor set was obtained from a woman aged 35 to 49 in good health. Some clones in this sample may be carry-over from other donors' samples.

The chain is built from TRBV2 and TRBJ1-2, with TRBD1 matching over 8 bases. This CDR3 comprises 15 residues. J was trimmed by 4 bases and V by 2 bases; bases with no gene match: 6. CDR1 SNHLY and CDR2 FYNNEI come from the germline V gene. The CDR3 sequence is CASSEQGAQGYGYTF. CDR3 coding DNA: TGTGCCAGCAGTGAACAGGGGGCGCAGGGCTATGGCTACACCTTC.

About this clone itself: This may be a read error: a much more frequent sequence differs by one nucleotide. The sample carries other DNA sequences with the same CDR3. This rearrangement joins TRBV5-1 to TRBJ1-5; 12 nucleotides agree with TRBD1. The V gene's germline CDR1 is SGHRS and CDR2 YFSETQ. CDR3 size: 15 residues. The CDR3 spells CASSQGQGAGEPQHF. The CDR3 DNA is TGCGCCAGCAGCCAGGGACAGGGGGCCGGGGAGCCCCAGCACTTT. Full variable domain (rest looked up from reference TRBV5-1 and TRBJ1-5): KAGVTQTPRYLIKTRGQQVTLSCSPISGHRSVSWYQQTPGQGLQFLFEYFSETQRNKGNFPGRFSGRQFSNSRSEMNVSTLELGDSALYLCASSQGQGAGEPQHFGDGTRLSIL.

The chain uses TRBV7-9 and TRBJ2-5, with D perhaps given as TRBD1 or TRBD2 (5 bases each). The CDR3 runs 13 residues. Germline CDR1 is SEHNR and CDR2 is FQNEAQ (reference sequence). V lost 2 bases, J lost 5 bases, and 9 bases lay in between. This CDR3 reads CASSLSEGETQYF. DNA for the CDR3: TGTGCCAGCAGCTTATCAGAGGGGGAGACCCAGTACTTC.

The V gene is TRBV5-1, the J gene TRBJ1-2; no clear D gene. Deletions cut 0 bases from V and 8 bases from J, with 14 bases between. Germline V gene sequence: CDR1 SGHRS, CDR2 YFSETQ. The CDR3 length is 14 residues. Here the CDR3 reads CASSLEAGLAGYTF. The CDR3 DNA sequence: TGCGCCAGCAGCTTGGAGGCGGGCCTTGCGGGCTACACCTTC.

The CDR3 DNA follows: TGCGCCAGCAGCTTGGCGAGTAGCACCAATGAGCAGTTCTTC. Translation: CASSLASSTNEQFF. The chain employs TRBV5-1 and TRBJ2-1; the D is unclear. Germline V gene data show CDR1 as SGHRS and CDR2 as YFSETQ. The CDR3 consists of 14 residues. V was trimmed by 0 bases and J by 6 bases, leaving 10 bases between them.

The V call is TRBV7-2, the J call TRBJ2-1; TRBD2 aligns across 10 bases. V lost 4 bases and J lost 3; bases outside the gene matches: 9. Germline CDR1 and CDR2: SGHTA and FQGNSA. This CDR3 is built from 17 residues. The CDR3 DNA reads TGTGCCAGCAGCTCTCGGGCGGCTAGCGGGAGCTACAATGAGCAGTTCTTC. The encoded protein is CASSSRAASGSYNEQFF.

This clone was counted once. The chain combines TRBV30 with TRBJ1-2; D call uncertain. Germline lookup yields CDR1 GTSNPN and CDR2 SVGIG (reference sequence). The CDR3 loop spans 11 amino acids. Trimming cost V 2 bases and J 8 bases, with 9 bases left between them. This CDR3 reads CAWSPLGGYTF. CDR3 sequence (DNA): TGTGCCTGGAGTCCGCTGGGCGGCTACACCTTC.

The chain employs TRBV28 and TRBJ1-5; D unclear. Trimming cost V 8 bases and J 0 bases, with 17 bases left between them. The CDR3 is 16 amino acids. Germline-derived CDR1 and CDR2 are MDHEN and SYDVKM. This CDR3 reads CASGIRRPSSNQPQHF. CDR3 bases: TGTGCCAGCGGGATTAGGAGGCCGAGTAGCAATCAGCCCCAGCATTTT.

This rearrangement joins TRBV29-1 to TRBJ2-7; tentative D call: TRBD1 (6 bases). V gave up 5 bases and J gave up 4 bases, with 9 bases separating them. The V gene's germline CDR1 is SQVTM and CDR2 ANQGSEA. The CDR3 length is 11 residues. CDR3 residues: CSVRTAYEQYF. In nucleotides, the CDR3 is TGCAGCGTTCGGACAGCTTACGAGCAGTACTTC.

In DNA, the CDR3 is TGTGCCAGCAGCTCCCGGACTAGCGGGGGCCAGCCCTACAATGAGCAGTTCTTC. This encodes CASSSRTSGGQPYNEQFF. V and J are TRBV11-2 and TRBJ2-1; 13 bases map to TRBD2. CDR1 SGHAT and CDR2 FQNNGV come from the germline V gene. V lost 4 bases and J lost 2; bases outside the gene matches: 8. CDR3 length equals 18 residues.

CDR3 in DNA: TGTGCCAGTAGTGTCGCAGCAGGGTACGAGCAGTACTTC. It encodes CASSVAAGYEQYF. The chain is built from TRBV19 and TRBJ2-7; D is perhaps TRBD1 (5 bases). Per germline, CDR1 LNHDA and CDR2 SQIVND (reference sequence). The CDR3 is made up of 13 amino acids. The V end was cut by 5 bases, the J end by 4 bases, with 12 bases between.

This clone was seen just once. The CDR3 region is CSVDLQATGEQYF. The DNA of the CDR3 is TGCAGCGTTGATTTGCAAGCAACAGGGGAGCAGTACTTC. The chain recombines TRBV29-1 with TRBJ2-7; D is possibly TRBD1 (6 bases). Per germline, CDR1 SQVTM and CDR2 ANQGSEA. This CDR3 is built from 13 residues. Trimming removed 3 bases from V and 7 bases from J, with 16 bases in between.

The chain combines TRBV4-1 with TRBJ2-6; D is unresolved. V was shortened by 0 bases and J by 0 bases, with 6 bases between the two germline ends. The CDR3 is 16 amino acids. Germline values: CDR1 MGHRA, CDR2 YSYEKL. CDR3 sequence: CASSQDSLSGANVLTF. CDR3 nucleotides: TGCGCCAGCAGCCAAGATAGCCTCTCTGGGGCCAACGTCCTGACTTTC.

This clone was seen a single time. This chain connects TRBV7-9 to TRBJ2-7; the D gene is possibly TRBD1 (5 bases). The length of the CDR3 is 12 residues. Germline CDR1 and CDR2: SEHNR and FQNEAQ (reference sequence). Trimming pared 6 bases from V and 3 bases from J, leaving 9 bases between. Here the CDR3 DNA reads TGTGCCAGCAGTCGCCAGGGCTACGAGCAGTACTTC. This encodes CASSRQGYEQYF.

The chain joins TRBV18 to TRBJ2-7; a possible D gene is TRBD2 (6 bases). V shed 2 bases and J shed 1 base, with 9 bases lying between them. The CDR3 totals 14 residues. Germline CDR1 and CDR2: KGHSH and LQKENI. The CDR3 loop is CASSPGGGSYEQYF. CDR3 coding DNA: TGTGCCAGCTCACCAGGGGGAGGATCCTACGAGCAGTACTTC. Drawing the rest from reference TRBV18 and TRBJ2-7, the complete variable domain is NAGVMQNPRHLVRRRGQEARLRCSPMKGHSHVYWYRQLPEEGLKFMVYLQKENIIDESGMPKERFSAEFPKEGPSILRIQQVVRGDSAAYFCASSPGGGSYEQYFGPGTRLTVT.

The chain combines TRBV30 with TRBJ1-5, with 8 bases identical to TRBD1. The V and J ends lost 2 bases and 6 bases, in that order; junction bases with no gene match: 9. CDR3 length equals 15 residues. Germline CDR1 reads GTSNPN; CDR2 reads SVGIG (reference sequence). CDR3 protein: CAWSLQGARFQPQHF. The CDR3 region has the DNA TGTGCCTGGAGTCTTCAGGGGGCGAGGTTTCAGCCCCAGCATTTT.

This clone was detected once. This chain uses TRBV13 with TRBJ2-7, with 12 bases fitting TRBD2. This CDR3 spans 14 amino acids. V trimming: 1 base; J trimming: 7 bases; junction bases outside the gene matches: 2. CDR1 is PRHDT and CDR2 is FYEKMQ in the germline V gene (reference sequence). The CDR3 nucleotides are TGTGCCAGCAGCTTAGCTAGCGGGAGGGAGGAGCAGTACTTC. Its protein is CASSLASGREEQYF.

CDR3: CAISGSPTNTGELFF. CDR3 in DNA: TGTGCCATCAGTGGATCTCCGACGAACACCGGGGAGCTGTTTTTT. The chain couples TRBV10-3 to TRBJ2-2; no clear D. There are 15 residues in the CDR3. Germline V CDR1 and CDR2: ENHRY, SYGVKD. V was clipped by 4 bases and J by 0 bases, with 9 bases between them.

The chain is built from TRBV28 and TRBJ1-4, with D perhaps TRBD1 (5 bases). The CDR3 totals 14 residues. Trimming removed 3 bases at V and 5 bases at J, with 10 bases between. From germline, CDR1 is MDHEN and CDR2 SYDVKM. The CDR3 protein is CASSLPGRNEKLFF. The CDR3, as DNA: TGTGCCAGCAGTTTGCCAGGGCGGAATGAAAAACTGTTTTTT.

The rearrangement joins TRBV29-1 to TRBJ1-1; D remains unclear. The V end lost 1 base, the J end lost 0 bases, and 6 bases lay between the germline ends. Germline CDR1 is SQVTM and CDR2 is ANQGSEA. The CDR3 totals 13 residues. The chain's CDR3 is CSVEGGMNTEAFF. CDR3 DNA sequence: TGCAGCGTTGAAGGGGGAATGAACACTGAAGCTTTCTTT.

Notes on this clone: At one end the junction does not follow the germline gene, possibly because of a read error. The identical CDR3 is also encoded by other nucleotide sequences in the sample. The rearrangement links TRBV20-1 to TRBJ1-1, with D unresolved. Germline V gene lookup returns CDR1 DFQATT and CDR2 SNEGSKA (reference sequence). The CDR3 length is 11 residues. The CDR3 sequence: CSAKSYTEAFF. The CDR3 DNA reads as TGCAGTGCTAAGAGTTACACCGAAGCTTTCTTT.